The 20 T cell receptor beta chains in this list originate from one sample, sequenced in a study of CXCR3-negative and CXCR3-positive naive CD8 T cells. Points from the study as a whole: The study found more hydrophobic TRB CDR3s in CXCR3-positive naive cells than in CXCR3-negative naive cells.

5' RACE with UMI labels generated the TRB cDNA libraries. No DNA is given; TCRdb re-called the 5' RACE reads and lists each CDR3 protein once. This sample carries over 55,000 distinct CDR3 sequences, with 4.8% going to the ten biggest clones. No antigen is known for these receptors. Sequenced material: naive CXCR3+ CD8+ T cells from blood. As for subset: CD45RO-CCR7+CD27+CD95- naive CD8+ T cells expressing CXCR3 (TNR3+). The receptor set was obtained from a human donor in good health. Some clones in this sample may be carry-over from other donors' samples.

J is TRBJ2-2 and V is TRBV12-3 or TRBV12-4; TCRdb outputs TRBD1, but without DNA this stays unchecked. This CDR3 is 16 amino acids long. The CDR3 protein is CASRTWGGGPPGELFF.

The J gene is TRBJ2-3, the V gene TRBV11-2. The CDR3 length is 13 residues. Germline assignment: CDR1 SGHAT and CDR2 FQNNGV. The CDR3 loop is CASSLLSSEPQYF.

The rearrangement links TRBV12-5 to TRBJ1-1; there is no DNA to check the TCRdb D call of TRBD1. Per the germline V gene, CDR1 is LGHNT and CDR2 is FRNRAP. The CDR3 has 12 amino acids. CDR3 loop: CASGQGGTEAFF.

CDR3 region: CSVATGGYEQYF. V usage is TRBV29-1 and J usage is TRBJ2-7; TCRdb calls TRBD1, which cannot be checked without DNA. Germline-derived CDR1 and CDR2 are SQVTM and ANQGSEA. This CDR3 is 12 amino acids long.

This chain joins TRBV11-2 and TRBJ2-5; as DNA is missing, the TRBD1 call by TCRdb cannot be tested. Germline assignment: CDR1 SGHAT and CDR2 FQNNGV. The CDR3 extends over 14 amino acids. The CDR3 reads CASSLMTGAETQYF. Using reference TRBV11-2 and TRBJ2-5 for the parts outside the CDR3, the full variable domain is EAGVAQSPRYKIIEKRQSVAFWCNPISGHATLYWYQQILGQGPKLLIQFQNNGVVDDSQLPKDRFSAERLKGVDSTLKIQPAKLEDSAVYLCASSLMTGAETQYFGPGTRLLVL.

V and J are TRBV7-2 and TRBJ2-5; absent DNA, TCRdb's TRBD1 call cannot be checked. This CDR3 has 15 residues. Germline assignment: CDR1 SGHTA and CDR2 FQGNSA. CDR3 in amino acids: CASSSTRDPTETQYF.

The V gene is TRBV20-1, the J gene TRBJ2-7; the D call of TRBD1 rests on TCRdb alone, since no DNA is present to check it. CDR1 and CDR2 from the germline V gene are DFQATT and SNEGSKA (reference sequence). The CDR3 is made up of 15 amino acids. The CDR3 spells CSASPGTGDSYEQYF.

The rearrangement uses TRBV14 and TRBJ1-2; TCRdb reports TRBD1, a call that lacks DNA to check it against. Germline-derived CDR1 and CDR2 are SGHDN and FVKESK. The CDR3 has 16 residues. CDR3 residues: CASSQTTRGYRYGYTF.

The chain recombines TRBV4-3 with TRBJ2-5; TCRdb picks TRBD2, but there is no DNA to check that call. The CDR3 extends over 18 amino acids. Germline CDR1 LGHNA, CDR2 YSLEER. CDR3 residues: CASSQDGLAGGYQETQYF.

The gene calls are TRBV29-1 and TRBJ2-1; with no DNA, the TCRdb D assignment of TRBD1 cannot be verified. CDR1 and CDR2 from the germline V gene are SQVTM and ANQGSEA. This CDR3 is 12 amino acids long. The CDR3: CSVAGTSAEQFF.

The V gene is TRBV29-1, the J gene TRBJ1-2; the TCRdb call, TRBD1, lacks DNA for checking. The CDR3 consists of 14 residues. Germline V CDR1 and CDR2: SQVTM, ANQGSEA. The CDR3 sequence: CSPEGDRGRYGYTF.

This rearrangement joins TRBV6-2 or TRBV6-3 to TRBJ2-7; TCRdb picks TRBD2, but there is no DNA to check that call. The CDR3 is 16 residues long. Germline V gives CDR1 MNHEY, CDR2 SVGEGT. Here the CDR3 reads CASSQLTSADSYEQYF.

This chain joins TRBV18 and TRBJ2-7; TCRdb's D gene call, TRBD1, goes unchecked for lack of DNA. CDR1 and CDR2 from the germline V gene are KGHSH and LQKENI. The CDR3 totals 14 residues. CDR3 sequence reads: CASSPRDGGYEQYF.

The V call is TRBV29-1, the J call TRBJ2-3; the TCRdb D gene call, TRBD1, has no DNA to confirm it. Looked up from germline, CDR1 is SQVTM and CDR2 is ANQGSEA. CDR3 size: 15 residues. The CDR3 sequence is CSVEDGTAMRMVQYF.

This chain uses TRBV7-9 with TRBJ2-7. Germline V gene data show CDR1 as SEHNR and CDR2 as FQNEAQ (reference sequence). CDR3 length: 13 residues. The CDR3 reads CASSVRDPYEQYF. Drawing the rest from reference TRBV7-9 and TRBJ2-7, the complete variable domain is DTGVSQNPRHKITKRGQNVTFRCDPISEHNRLYWYRQTLGQGPEFLTYFQNEAQLEKSRLLSDRFSAERPKGSFSTLEIQRTEQGDSAMYLCASSVRDPYEQYFGPGTRLTVT.

CDR3 in amino acids: CSVRTGGAEQYF. This chain uses TRBV29-1 with TRBJ2-7; TCRdb reports TRBD1, a call that lacks DNA to check it against. The CDR3 runs to 12 residues. The germline gives CDR1 SQVTM, CDR2 ANQGSEA.

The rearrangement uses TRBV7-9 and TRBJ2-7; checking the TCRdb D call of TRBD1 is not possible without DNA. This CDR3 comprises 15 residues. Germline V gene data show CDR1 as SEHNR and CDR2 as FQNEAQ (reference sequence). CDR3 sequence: CASSSRGLPPYEQYF.

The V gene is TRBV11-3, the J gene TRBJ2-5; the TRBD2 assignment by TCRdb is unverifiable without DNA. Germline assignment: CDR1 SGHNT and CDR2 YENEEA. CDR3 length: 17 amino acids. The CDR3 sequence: CASSWPLAGAYQETQYF. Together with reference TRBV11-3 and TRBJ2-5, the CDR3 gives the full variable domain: EAGVVQSPRYKIIEKKQPVAFWCNPISGHNTLYWYLQNLGQGPELLIRYENEEAVDDSQLPKDRFSAERLKGVDSTLKIQPAELGDSAVYLCASSWPLAGAYQETQYFGPGTRLLVL.

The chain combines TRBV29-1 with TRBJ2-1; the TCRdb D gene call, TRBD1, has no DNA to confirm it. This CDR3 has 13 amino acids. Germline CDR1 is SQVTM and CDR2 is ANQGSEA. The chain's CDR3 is CSVEDLDTNEQFF.

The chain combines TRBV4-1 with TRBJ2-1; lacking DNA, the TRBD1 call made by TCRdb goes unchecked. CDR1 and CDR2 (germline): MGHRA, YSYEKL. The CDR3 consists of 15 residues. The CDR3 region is CASSQGPGQYNEQFF.